This T cell receptor beta chain was identified during a study of blood T cell repertoires in COVID-19. Study as a whole: Both acute and convalescent COVID-19 samples were obtained from the United States, Italy and Spain.

CDR1 is SGHRS and CDR2 is YFSETQ in the germline V gene. The trim removed 4 bases at V and 7 bases at J, leaving 6 bases unmatched. The CDR3 runs 15 residues. Per the original data handling: From reference gene primer amplification, estimates of nucleated cell counts were derived. Sequenced by immunoSEQ multiplex PCR; TCRdb stores in-frame clones only, minus some. V and J calls and clone size follow that table, whereas D and trimming were derived from the DNA. The data hold a few hundred thousand clones, with 80% to 90% observed a single time. Each recovered donor of Cohort 3 presented with two negative PCRs, clearance, or symptom resolution.

The chain recombines TRBV5-1 with TRBJ1-6; 9 bases are a match to TRBD1. The sequencing sample was made of PBMCs or T cells enriched from blood (not recorded which). The TCR comes from a man aged 30 to 45 who had recovered from COVID-19. The CDR3: CASSQDRGSNSPLHF. CDR3 coding DNA: TGCGCCAGCAGCCAGGACAGGGGCTCCAATTCACCCCTCCACTTT.